One sample yielded the 24 T cell receptor beta chains listed below, sequenced in a study of blood T cell repertoires in COVID-19. The table came from immunoSEQ multiplex PCR; TCRdb's copy has only in-frame clones and leaves some out. The repertoire consists of roughly 80,000 clones, with around 88% occurring once and the leading ten covering nearly 5%. The sequenced sample was peripheral blood. These receptors all stem from a woman of 80 years or more with acute or convalescent COVID-19.

The V call is TRBV6-6, the J call TRBJ2-7; 9 bases align to TRBD2. Germline CDR1 and CDR2: MNHNY and SVGAGI (reference sequence). The CDR3 covers 15 residues. J was trimmed by 5 bases and V by 0 bases; bases with no gene match: 5. The CDR3 region is CASSYSPSGINEQYF. In DNA, the CDR3 is TGTGCCAGCAGTTACTCCCCTAGCGGGATCAACGAGCAGTACTTC.

V is TRBV19 and J is TRBJ2-5, with 8 bases matching TRBD2. In germline, CDR1 is LNHDA, CDR2 SQIVND (reference sequence). V gave up 6 bases and J gave up 4 bases; unmatched junction bases: 13. The CDR3 consists of 16 residues. Here the CDR3 reads CASRATFGTRGETQYF. DNA for the CDR3: TGTGCCAGTAGGGCCACCTTCGGGACTAGGGGAGAGACCCAGTACTTC.

This clone appeared a few times. V gene TRBV25-1 combines with J gene TRBJ2-5; the match to TRBD2 covers 9 bases. The CDR3 is made up of 16 amino acids. Unmatched junction bases numbered 4, after V lost 0 bases and J lost 2 bases. Germline CDR1 reads MGHDK; CDR2 reads SYGVNS. In DNA, the CDR3 is TGTGCCAGCAGTGAATATATAGCGGGGGCACAAGAGACCCAGTACTTC. It codes for CASSEYIAGAQETQYF. Variable domain in full (rest from reference TRBV25-1 and TRBJ2-5): EADIYQTPRYLVIGTGKKITLECSQTMGHDKMYWYQQDPGMELHLIHYSYGVNSTEKGDLSSESTVSRIRTEHFPLTLESARPSHTSQYLCASSEYIAGAQETQYFGPGTRLLVL.

V gene TRBV12-3 or TRBV12-4 combines with J gene TRBJ1-2; a weak D match, TRBD1 (6 bases). Deletions cut 5 bases from V and 7 bases from J, with 11 bases between. This CDR3 is 12 amino acids long. The CDR3 bases are TGTGCCAGCAGTCCCCCCAGGGGTGGCTACACCTTC. It is translated as CASSPPRGGYTF.

Remarks on this clone: Other DNA sequences within the sample encode an identical CDR3. The chain joins TRBV6-5 to TRBJ1-1; 9 positions match TRBD1. This CDR3 is built from 14 residues. The trim removed 6 bases at V and 3 bases at J, leaving 5 bases unmatched. Per the germline V gene, CDR1 is MNHEY and CDR2 is SVGAGI. The CDR3, as DNA: TGTGCCAGCAGCCGCGACAGGGGGGACACTGAAGCTTTCTTT. Its protein product is CASSRDRGDTEAFF.

On this clone: Other DNA sequences of this sample code for an identical CDR3. The chain combines TRBV19 with TRBJ1-1; 7 bases match TRBD1. The CDR3 extends over 14 amino acids. V lost 7 bases, J lost 4 bases, and 9 bases stayed unmatched. Germline CDR1 LNHDA, CDR2 SQIVND (reference sequence). CDR3 sequence: CASTEGGLGTEAFF. The CDR3 nucleotides read TGTGCCAGTACGGAAGGGGGCCTCGGCACTGAAGCTTTCTTT.

This chain uses TRBV5-6 with TRBJ2-7, with 8 nucleotides matching TRBD2. The CDR3 contains 15 residues. The germline V gene encodes CDR1 SGHDT and CDR2 YYEEEE. J gave up 2 bases and V 0 bases, and 4 bases lay outside the gene matches. CDR3 sequence: CASSLGAGVPYEQYF. The CDR3 nucleotides are TGTGCCAGCAGCTTGGGAGCGGGAGTCCCCTACGAGCAGTACTTC.

This clone was counted between two and nine times. The chain carries TRBV7-2 and TRBJ2-3; 9 bases are a match to TRBD2. The CDR3 has 17 residues. The ends lost 7 bases at V and 3 bases at J; junction bases unmatched: 14. The V gene's germline CDR1 is SGHTA and CDR2 FQGNSA. CDR3 sequence reads: CASIGLGLAGWTDTQYF. In nucleotides, the CDR3 is TGTGCCAGCATCGGGTTAGGGCTAGCGGGGTGGACAGATACGCAGTATTTT.

The rearrangement joins TRBV3-1 (or the pseudogene TRBV3-2) to TRBJ2-5, with 8 bases lining up with TRBD2. Losses at the gene ends were 0 bases for V and 5 bases for J; bases not matched to a gene: 5. The CDR3 spans 15 residues. The V gene's germline CDR1 is LGHDT and CDR2 YNNKEL (reference sequence). The CDR3 protein is CASSQEIGGAETQYF. The CDR3 DNA is TGTGCCAGCAGCCAAGAAATCGGGGGGGCGGAGACCCAGTACTTC.

The chain carries TRBV19 and TRBJ2-7, with 9 bases matching TRBD2. From germline, CDR1 is LNHDA and CDR2 SQIVND (reference sequence). J lost 6 bases, V lost 3 bases, and 15 bases had no gene match. The CDR3 spans 17 residues. As DNA, the CDR3 is TGTGCCAGTAGTATGGCGGGGGGGCAACTAGTCGCAAGCGAGCAGTACTTC. Residues: CASSMAGGQLVASEQYF.

V and J are TRBV5-1 and TRBJ1-1; TRBD1 agrees at 9 bases. CDR1 SGHRS and CDR2 YFSETQ come from the germline V gene. The CDR3 has 15 residues. Trimming cost V 4 bases and J 5 bases; bases outside gene matches: 9. CDR3 residues: CASSPTGTGLTEAFF. In nucleotides, the CDR3 is TGCGCCAGCAGCCCAACCGGGACAGGGCTAACTGAAGCTTTCTTT.

This clone was found a few times. The CDR3 is CASSRTGNSYEQYF. CDR3 bases: TGTGCCAGTAGCCGGACAGGAAACTCCTACGAGCAGTACTTC. This chain joins TRBV19 and TRBJ2-7, with 7 positions matching TRBD1. The CDR3 is 14 amino acids. Per the germline V gene, CDR1 is LNHDA and CDR2 is SQIVND (reference sequence). V lost 6 bases, J lost 0 bases, and 5 bases stayed unmatched.

The chain uses TRBV5-1 and TRBJ2-7; D is ambiguous. Trimming removed 0 bases at V and 7 bases at J, with 11 bases between. Looked up from germline, CDR1 is SGHRS and CDR2 is YFSETQ. The CDR3 runs to 13 residues. The CDR3 nucleotides are TGCGCCAGCAGCTTGGGACTTATTGGGGAGCAGTACTTC. Protein sequence: CASSLGLIGEQYF.

V is TRBV9 and J is TRBJ2-1; 13 positions match TRBD2. The CDR3 is made up of 18 amino acids. With V trimmed by 0 bases and J by 7 bases, 10 bases remained unmatched. From germline, CDR1 is SGDLS and CDR2 YYNGEE. The CDR3 DNA reads as TGTGCCAGCAGCGTAGGGTTGGGACTAGCGGGGCCCACGAATGAGCAGTTCTTC. It codes for CASSVGLGLAGPTNEQFF.

The chain joins TRBV2 to TRBJ2-7, with D perhaps TRBD2 (5 bases). Trimming cost V 7 bases and J 7 bases, with 11 bases left between them. CDR3 length equals 11 residues. CDR1 is SNHLY, CDR2 FYNNEI, per germline. CDR3 protein: CASTAGAEQYF. The CDR3 DNA sequence: TGTGCCAGCACCGCGGGTGCGGAGCAGTACTTC.

This clone came up once. The chain combines TRBV29-1 with TRBJ1-1; 10 bases are a match to TRBD1. Per germline, CDR1 SQVTM and CDR2 ANQGSEA. V dropped 7 bases and J dropped 6; count of bases not matched to a gene: 8. This CDR3 contains 13 residues. The CDR3 DNA reads TGCAGCGCGGAAGGTGGACAGGGGGCTGAAGCTTTCTTT. Translation: CSAEGGQGAEAFF.

This clone was counted once. CDR3 coding DNA: TGTGCCGGGTCGGACAGGGGGGACGGGGAGCTGTTTTTT. It is translated as CAGSDRGDGELFF. V is TRBV5-6 and J is TRBJ2-2, with 10 bases fitting TRBD1. CDR1 is SGHDT, CDR2 YYEEEE, per germline. With V trimmed by 10 bases and J by 7 bases, 7 bases remained unmatched. The CDR3 consists of 13 residues.

This sequence joins TRBV3-1 (or the pseudogene TRBV3-2) and TRBJ1-1, with 8 bases lining up with TRBD1. CDR1 is LGHDT, CDR2 YNNKEL, per germline (reference sequence). V dropped 5 bases and J dropped 3; count of bases not matched to a gene: 2. This CDR3 has 13 residues. The CDR3 DNA sequence: TGTGCCAGCAGCTCGGGACAGGACACTGAAGCTTTCTTT. Translating gives CASSSGQDTEAFF.

This clone was observed a single time. Written as DNA, the CDR3 is TGTGCCAGCGGCCTTAGCGGGGGGGATGAGCAGTTCTTC. Encoded protein: CASGLSGGDEQFF. The genes are TRBV11-3 and TRBJ2-1; 11 bases agree with TRBD2. CDR1 is SGHNT and CDR2 is YENEEA in the germline V gene. The ends lost 8 bases at V and 8 bases at J; junction bases unmatched: 5. CDR3 size: 13 residues.

The chain carries TRBV6-1 and TRBJ2-3; 8 nucleotides align to TRBD1. The germline V gene encodes CDR1 MNHNS and CDR2 SASEGT. This CDR3 has 16 residues. Trimming cost V 6 bases and J 7 bases; bases outside gene matches: 15. The CDR3 nucleotides read TGTGCCAGCAGGGAAATCCTCTCAGGGGGCCGGAATACGCAGTATTTT. Translated: CASREILSGGRNTQYF.

The chain carries TRBV5-6 and TRBJ1-1; D not certain. Germline V CDR1 and CDR2: SGHDT, YYEEEE. The V end lost 2 bases, the J end lost 2 bases, and 7 bases lay between the germline ends. This CDR3 region has 13 residues. CDR3 nucleotide sequence: TGTGCCAGCAGCTTTCAATCCAACACTGAAGCTTTCTTT. This gives the protein CASSFQSNTEAFF.

CDR3 DNA: TGTGCCACCAGCAGAGATCGGGTCGACGCAAACATTTATGGCTACACCTTC. Protein sequence: CATSRDRVDANIYGYTF. This chain joins TRBV15 and TRBJ1-2; D is uncertain. The germline V and J ends were trimmed by 0 bases and 5 bases, with 19 bases remaining between them. Germline loops: CDR1 LNHNV, CDR2 YYDKDF (reference sequence). The CDR3 consists of 17 residues.

The CDR3 nucleotides read TGTGCCAGCAGTCACACAGATACGCAGTATTTT. This encodes CASSHTDTQYF. The rearrangement links TRBV3-1 (or the pseudogene TRBV3-2) to TRBJ2-3, with no clear D. The CDR3 totals 11 residues. Germline-derived CDR1 and CDR2 are LGHDT and YNNKEL (reference sequence). Trimming took 6 bases from V and 2 from J, leaving 3 bases between them.

The rearrangement joins TRBV19 to TRBJ2-3; TRBD2 is a possible D gene (8 bases). Deletions cut 5 bases from V and 1 base from J, with 25 bases between. CDR1 LNHDA and CDR2 SQIVND come from the germline V gene (reference sequence). The CDR3 length is 19 residues. CDR3 DNA sequence: TGTGCCAGTAGTGTCAGGGGGACCATAGCGGGACCTGGCACAGATACGCAGTATTTT. It translates to CASSVRGTIAGPGTDTQYF.